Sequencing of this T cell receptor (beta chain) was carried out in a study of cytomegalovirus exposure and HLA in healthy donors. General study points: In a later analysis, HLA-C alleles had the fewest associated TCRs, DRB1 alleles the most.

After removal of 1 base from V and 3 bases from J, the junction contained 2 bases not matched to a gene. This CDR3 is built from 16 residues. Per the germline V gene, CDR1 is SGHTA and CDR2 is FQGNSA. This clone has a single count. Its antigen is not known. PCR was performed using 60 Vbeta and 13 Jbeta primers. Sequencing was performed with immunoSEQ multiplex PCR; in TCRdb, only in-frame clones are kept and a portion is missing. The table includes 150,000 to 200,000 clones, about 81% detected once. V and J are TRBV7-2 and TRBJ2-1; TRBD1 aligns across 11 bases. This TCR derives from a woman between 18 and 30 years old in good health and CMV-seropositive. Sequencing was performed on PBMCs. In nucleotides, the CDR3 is TGTGCCAGCAGCTTAGTCGGGACAGGGGGCTACAATGAGCAGTTCTTC. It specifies CASSLVGTGGYNEQFF.